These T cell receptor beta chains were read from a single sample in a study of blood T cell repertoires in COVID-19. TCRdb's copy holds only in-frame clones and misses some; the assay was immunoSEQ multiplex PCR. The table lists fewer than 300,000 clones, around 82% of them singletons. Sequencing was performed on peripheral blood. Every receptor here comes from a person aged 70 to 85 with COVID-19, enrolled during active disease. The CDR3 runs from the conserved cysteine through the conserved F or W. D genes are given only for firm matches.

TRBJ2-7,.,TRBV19,CASSMRISYEQYF
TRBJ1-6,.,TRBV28,CATSSWGVGNSPLHF
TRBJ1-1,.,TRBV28,CASSPPILRAGPTEAFF
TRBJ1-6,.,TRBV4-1,CASSPKEGRNSPLHF
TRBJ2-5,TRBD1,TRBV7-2,CASSSATGGERGRETQYF
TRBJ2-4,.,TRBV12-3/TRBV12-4,CASSFQGNIQYF
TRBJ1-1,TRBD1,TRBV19,CASSIRGRVTEAFF
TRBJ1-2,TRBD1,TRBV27,CASSSHRGRGGYTF
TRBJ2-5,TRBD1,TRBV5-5,CASSNTGAATQYF
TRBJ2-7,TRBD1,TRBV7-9,CASSLDRAPYEQYF
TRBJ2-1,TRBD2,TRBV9,CASSALGLAGGNEQFF
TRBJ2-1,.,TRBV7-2,CASSPRGEGVYNEQFF
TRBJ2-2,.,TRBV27,CASSFPGTTDTGELFF
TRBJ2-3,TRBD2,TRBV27,CASSSGLAGANTQYF
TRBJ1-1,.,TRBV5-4,CASSLDWTVNTEAFF